Listed here is a single T cell receptor beta chain. Its antigen target is currently unknown. No clone much larger than this one lies a single base away; base qualities are absent. The sample comes from a study of blood T cell repertoires in COVID-19 (dated by TCRdb to 2020 to 2021). About the investigation overall: The collaborator samples originated in the United States, Italy and Spain and spanned the acute and convalescent phases of COVID-19. The material from the prospective study consisted of cDNA or gDNA derived from T cells, B-cell-depleted T cells, or PBMCs. The dataset comprised deeply sampled blood TCRbeta repertoires from subjects exposed to, actively infected with, or recovered from COVID-19. The repertoires were released in a freely available public database meant as a resource for research on the immune response to SARS-CoV-2. The samples were drawn from the first 160 participants of the ongoing ImmuneRACE study and from some 1,300 subjects provided by 6 global collaborators. A de-identified subject ID, COVID-19 status, age in years and sex were almost always included in the sample metadata. Where HLA class I and class II types were available, the types were taken from metadata supplied by the sample provider, not from assay-based typing. The full study reports these points: How much clinical and demographic metadata was included differed by source and by participant, and the metadata was provided uncurated.

Each collaborating institution followed its own protocols to collect whole blood in K2EDTA tubes. For TCRbeta analysis, collaborator samples were shipped as frozen whole blood, as isolated PBMCs, or as DNA extracted from either sample type. The immunoSEQ Assay, a bias-controlled multiplex PCR, was used to amplify TCRbeta CDR3 regions from genomic DNA. For the original study's pipeline: Nucleated cell counts per sample were estimated from amplification of reference gene primers within the assay. To quantify the absolute abundance of each unique TCRbeta CDR3 rearrangement, sequence reads were collapsed and filtered. For each sample, productive Simpson clonality was calculated as the square root of Simpson's diversity index over productive rearrangements. Entries here come from immuneACCESS through TCRdb and include only in-frame sequences with V and J called. Some clones fail to appear in such tables; in the studies checked, an unresolved V gene covers under half of the shortfall, and the cause of the remainder is unknown. Clone size and the V and J calls come from that table; the DNA yielded D and trimming. For this sample the table gives approximately 260,000 clones, of which roughly 80% were detected only once. The ten largest clonotypes hold more than 8% of the sample.

Relative to germline, V is missing 5 bases and J is missing 6 bases, with 21 bases of the junction outside any gene match. CDR1 SGHVS and CDR2 FNYEAQ were looked up in the germline V gene. The CDR3 covers 18 residues, taking in both the cysteine and the phenylalanine. CDR3 DNA is the only sequence kept; it has 54 bases, read in frame from the first base. The V gene is TRBV7-6 and the J gene is TRBJ2-7, with 8 bases aligning to TRBD1. This sequence was found in a woman of 80 years or more with acute or convalescent COVID-19. What was sequenced was peripheral blood. The CDR3 region has the sequence CASSPSSGTGAHPGEQYF. The nucleotide sequence reads TGTGCCAGCAGCCCCAGCTCCGGGACAGGAGCGCATCCGGGCGAGCAGTACTTC. Beyond the CDR3, the reference TRBV7-6 and TRBJ2-7 genes provide the residues; the full variable domain reads: GAGVSQSPRYKVTKRGQDVALRCDPISGHVSLYWYRQALGQGPEFLTYFNYEAQQDKSGLPNDRFSAERPEGSISTLTIQRTEQRDSAMYRCASSPSSGTGAHPGEQYFGPGTRLTVT.